Each of the 22 T cell receptor beta chains below was sequenced from the same sample in a study of vaccination and CD4 T cells after COVID-19. No antigen is known for these receptors. The treatment was: approximately 10-day PBMC culture with coronavirus spike peptide pools or control peptides (ViraFEST assay). Oncomine TCR Beta short-read sequencing was applied to DNA from cultured CD4+ T cells. TCRdb fed the PCR reads into MiXCR, producing one record per CDR3 protein. The sample includes 4,000 to 4,500 distinct CDR3 sequences, less than 25% of them seen just once. Specimen: CD4+ T cells from blood, cultured in vitro. These receptors were obtained from a human donor who had recovered from COVID-19.

Note on this clonotype: This may arise from a read error, as a much more abundant clone is one base away. This chain joins TRBV2 and TRBJ1-2, with D possibly matching TRBD1 (6 bases). V was cut by 11 bases and J by 4 bases, with 17 bases left in between. Germline V gives CDR1 SNHLY, CDR2 FYNNEI. The CDR3 consists of 13 residues. CDR3 sequence: CAGIIRTAYGYTF. DNA of the CDR3: TGTGCCGGCATTATTCGGACAGCCTATGGCTACACCTTC.

This clonotype came up a few times. The chain has TRBV12-3 or TRBV12-4 and TRBJ2-7; D gene uncertain. Trimming shortened V by 7 bases and J by 0 bases, and 13 bases separated the two germline ends. The length of the CDR3 is 14 residues. The CDR3 region is CASTPLLSSYEQYF. In nucleotides, the CDR3 is TGTGCCAGCACCCCCCTGTTGAGCTCCTACGAGCAGTACTTC.

By frequency in the sample, this clonotype is medium-sized. This sequence joins TRBV18 and TRBJ1-2; unclear D gene. V gave up 3 bases and J gave up 3 bases, with 8 bases separating them. The CDR3 sequence is 13 residues long. The V gene's germline CDR1 is KGHSH and CDR2 LQKENI. Written as DNA, the CDR3 is TGTGCCAGCTCACCTGGCTCGGACTATGGCTACACCTTC. Translated: CASSPGSDYGYTF.

There are a few counts of this clonotype. The V gene is TRBV12-3 or TRBV12-4, the J gene TRBJ1-5, with 9 bases aligning to TRBD1. V lost 5 bases to trimming and J lost 0 bases; unmatched junction nucleotides: 11. CDR3 length: 18 amino acids. The CDR3 DNA reads TGTGCCAGCAGTCGGACAGGGGCGCAGCCCTATAGCAATCAGCCCCAGCATTTT. This encodes CASSRTGAQPYSNQPQHF.

This clonotype has more than one count but fewer than ten. This chain uses TRBV20-1 with TRBJ2-1; the D call may be TRBD1 or TRBD2 (5 bases each). V was shortened by 4 bases and J by 1 base, with 8 bases between the two germline ends. This CDR3 has 13 amino acids. CDR1 is DFQATT and CDR2 is SNEGSKA in the germline V gene (reference sequence). The CDR3 region is CSATGGSYNEQFF. In nucleotides, the CDR3 is TGCAGTGCTACTGGGGGATCCTACAATGAGCAGTTCTTC.

This clonotype was counted only a few times. The chain is built from TRBV12-5 and TRBJ2-1; no clear D. Trimming removed 6 bases from V and 2 bases from J, with 20 bases in between. This CDR3 region has 17 residues. Germline V CDR1 and CDR2: LGHNT, FRNRAP. The CDR3 bases are TGTGCTAGTGGGCGTGACCTCCTAACGTTGACCTACAATGAGCAGTTCTTC. Its protein is CASGRDLLTLTYNEQFF.

This chain links TRBV9 with TRBJ2-6, with 8 bases fitting TRBD1. Looked up from germline, CDR1 is SGDLS and CDR2 is YYNGEE. V was pared by 4 bases and J by 8 bases, with 11 bases of the junction left unmatched. The CDR3 consists of 16 residues. CDR3 residues: CASSSDRGWGSNVLTF. The CDR3 nucleotides are TGTGCCAGCAGCTCAGACAGGGGCTGGGGGTCCAACGTCCTGACTTTC. The full variable domain, completed using reference TRBV9 and TRBJ2-6, is DSGVTQTPKHLITATGQRVTLRCSPRSGDLSVYWYQQSLDQGLQFLIQYYNGEERAKGNILERFSAQQFPDLHSELNLSSLELGDSALYFCASSSDRGWGSNVLTFGAGSRLTVL.

This clonotype was picked up a small number of times. The rearrangement links TRBV6-1 to TRBJ2-7, with 12 bases fitting TRBD2. V gave up 7 bases and J gave up 4 bases; unmatched junction bases: 8. The CDR3 is 15 residues long. Germline-derived CDR1 and CDR2 are MNHNS and SASEGT. Written as DNA, the CDR3 is TGTGCCAGCACCAGACCCACTAGCGGGGGGTACGAGCAGTACTTC. Amino acid sequence: CASTRPTSGGYEQYF.

The chain links TRBV14 to TRBJ1-2, with D maybe TRBD1 (5 bases). V lost 2 bases to trimming and J lost 6 bases, with 10 bases between them. The CDR3 loop spans 13 amino acids. Germline values: CDR1 SGHDN, CDR2 FVKESK. The CDR3 loop is CASSQRVGDGYTF. In nucleotides, the CDR3 is TGTGCCAGCAGCCAAAGGGTAGGGGATGGCTACACCTTC.

The chain uses TRBV10-2 and TRBJ2-7; 9 bases map to TRBD2. Looked up from germline, CDR1 is WSHSY and CDR2 is SAAADI. The V and J ends lost 4 bases and 6 bases, in that order; junction bases with no gene match: 10. This CDR3 spans 15 amino acids. Here the CDR3 reads CASSGFRRGGPEQYF. The CDR3 nucleotides read TGCGCCAGCAGTGGATTTCGGCGGGGGGGCCCCGAGCAGTACTTC.

The sample holds a few counts of this clonotype. V is TRBV5-6 and J is TRBJ1-1, with D possibly matching TRBD1 (5 bases). This CDR3 is built from 14 residues. The V end lost 5 bases, the J end lost 3 bases, and 14 bases lay between the germline ends. Germline CDR1 and CDR2: SGHDT and YYEEEE. The CDR3 spells CASRPIGGDTEAFF. The CDR3 nucleotides read TGTGCCAGCAGACCCATTGGGGGTGACACTGAAGCTTTCTTT.

This clonotype has more than one count but fewer than ten. The genes are TRBV4-1 and TRBJ2-5; D is ambiguous. Trimming shortened V by 1 base and J by 5 bases, and 8 bases separated the two germline ends. The germline V gene has CDR1 MGHRA and CDR2 YSYEKL. The CDR3 sequence is 13 residues long. CDR3 bases: TGCGCCAGCAGCCAAGTACAATGGGAGACCCAGTACTTC. The encoded protein is CASSQVQWETQYF.

This clonotype was seen just once. V is TRBV5-4 and J is TRBJ1-3, with D uncertain. This CDR3 contains 13 residues. Trimming removed 0 bases at V and 0 bases at J, with 1 base between. CDR1 SGHNT and CDR2 YYREEE come from the germline V gene (reference sequence). This CDR3 reads CASSLGSGNTIYF. The CDR3 DNA reads TGTGCCAGCAGCTTGGGCTCTGGAAACACCATATATTTT. Full variable domain (outside the CDR3, taken from reference TRBV5-4 and TRBJ1-3): ETGVTQSPTHLIKTRGQQVTLRCSSQSGHNTVSWYQQALGQGPQFIFQYYREEENGRGNFPPRFSGLQFPNYSSELNVNALELDDSALYLCASSLGSGNTIYFGEGSWLTVV.

There are a few counts of this clonotype. The genes are TRBV19 and TRBJ2-7, with a possible D match to TRBD1 (5 bases). The CDR3 has 14 amino acids. Germline-derived CDR1 and CDR2 are LNHDA and SQIVND (reference sequence). Trimming pared 4 bases from V and 1 base from J, leaving 11 bases between. The CDR3 region is CASSTGPGSYEQYF. CDR3 DNA: TGTGCCAGTAGTACAGGGCCCGGATCCTACGAGCAGTACTTC.

This clonotype appeared a few times. The rearrangement links TRBV5-1 to TRBJ2-2, with D possibly matching TRBD1 (6 bases). Trimming stripped 4 bases from V and 1 base from J, with 8 bases between. Germline CDR1 and CDR2: SGHRS and YFSETQ. The CDR3 has 14 residues. CDR3 residues: CASSKGQNTGELFF. CDR3 DNA sequence: TGCGCCAGCAGCAAGGGACAGAACACCGGGGAGCTGTTTTTT.

This clonotype is classed as medium-sized. The J gene is TRBJ1-1, the V gene TRBV28, with a possible D match to TRBD1 (5 bases). The V end was cut by 8 bases, the J end by 0 bases, with 13 bases between. From germline, CDR1 is MDHEN and CDR2 SYDVKM. The CDR3 spans 14 residues. CDR3: CASDRQLMNTEAFF. Written as DNA, the CDR3 is TGTGCCAGCGACAGACAGTTAATGAACACTGAAGCTTTCTTT.

This clonotype is termed medium-sized. J is TRBJ2-3 and V is TRBV12-5; tentative D call: TRBD2 (6 bases). V lost 10 bases, J lost 1 base, and 15 bases lay in between. The germline V gene has CDR1 LGHNT and CDR2 FRNRAP. CDR3 size: 14 residues. CDR3 amino acids: CAITGGGGTDTQYF. The CDR3 nucleotides read TGTGCTATTACCGGGGGTGGTGGCACAGATACGCAGTATTTT.

This clonotype was seen more than once but under ten times. The chain's CDR3 is CSARYGTVPEAFF. Here the CDR3 DNA reads TGCAGTGCTAGATATGGGACAGTACCTGAAGCTTTCTTT. The chain links TRBV20-1 to TRBJ1-1, with TRBD1 matching over 7 bases. Unmatched junction bases numbered 6, after V lost 2 bases and J lost 6 bases. From germline, CDR1 is DFQATT and CDR2 SNEGSKA (reference sequence). This CDR3 is built from 13 residues.

This clonotype was counted between two and nine times. The V gene is TRBV19, the J gene TRBJ1-5; D not resolved. V was cut by 3 bases and J by 7 bases, with 16 bases left in between. Per germline, CDR1 LNHDA and CDR2 SQIVND (reference sequence). The CDR3 is 15 amino acids. The CDR3 loop reads CASSMDPKGYQPQHF. The CDR3, as DNA: TGTGCCAGTAGTATGGACCCGAAGGGCTACCAGCCCCAGCATTTT.

V gene TRBV20-1 combines with J gene TRBJ2-2; 16 nucleotides agree with TRBD2. The V gene end was trimmed by 6 bases and the J gene end by 5 bases; junction bases not matched to a gene: 12. Per germline, CDR1 DFQATT and CDR2 SNEGSKA (reference sequence). The CDR3 covers 18 residues. The CDR3 spells CSARPPGTSGGGTGELFF. The CDR3 DNA reads as TGCAGTGCCAGACCCCCCGGGACTAGCGGGGGGGGAACCGGGGAGCTGTTTTTT.

CDR3 nucleotide sequence: TGCAGCGCCATAAGCCAGGGGGCAGGGAACACTGAAGCTTTCTTT. Amino acid sequence: CSAISQGAGNTEAFF. J is TRBJ1-1 and V is TRBV29-1, with TRBD1 matching 8 bases. The trim removed 7 bases at V and 1 base at J, leaving 11 bases unmatched. This CDR3 is 15 amino acids long. Germline V gives CDR1 SQVTM, CDR2 ANQGSEA.

This rearrangement joins TRBV7-9 to TRBJ2-1; TRBD2 matches 7 bases. Germline V CDR1 and CDR2: SEHNR, FQNEAQ (reference sequence). The V segment lost 5 bases and the J segment 6 bases; nucleotides outside the gene matches: 7. This CDR3 has 14 amino acids. CDR3 in amino acids: CASSPSLAGNEQFF. CDR3 coding DNA: TGTGCCAGCAGCCCCTCCTTAGCGGGCAATGAGCAGTTCTTC.